This T cell receptor beta chain was retrieved from a study of vaccination effects on CD4 cells after COVID-19. Produced via immunoSEQ multiplex PCR; TCRdb's table is partial and in-frame only. The table records 40,000 to 50,000 clones, around 72% of them present only once. On this clone itself: Its antigen is unknown.

In germline, CDR1 is SEHNR, CDR2 FQNEAQ (reference sequence). The J segment lost 5 bases and the V segment lost 3 bases, leaving 4 bases of the junction unmatched. CDR3 length: 15 residues. Sequencing was preceded by expansion of antigen-specific CD4+ T cells with viral peptide pools in the ViraFEST assay. When less than 11 days of culture had elapsed, CD4+ T cells were isolated. Between March and December 2020, the person had a SARS-CoV-2 infection that PCR confirmed. V usage is TRBV7-9 and J usage is TRBJ2-2, with TRBD2 identical over 9 bases. This material consisted of CD4+ T cells from PBMCs cultured with a peptide pool, taken before COVID-19 vaccination. The source is a human donor who had a prior SARS-CoV-2 infection. The CDR3 DNA reads TGTGCCAGCAGCTTCGCGGGAGGGCGGACCGGGGAGCTGTTTTTT. It specifies CASSFAGGRTGELFF.